Listed below are T cell receptor beta chains from one sample, sequenced in a study of human T cells and chemical hapten exposure. TCRdb reprocessed the RACE reads with MiXCR, giving one entry per CDR3 protein. The data hold 80,000 to 100,000 distinct CDR3 sequences, with 9.6% observed a single time. Specimen: whole blood, collected in connection with sensitization to the hapten diphenylcyclopropenone (DPC). The source of these receptors is a woman in her thirties or forties with alopecia areata. Some clones in this sample may be carry-over from other donors' samples. Both conserved end residues are part of each CDR3. D genes are given only for firm matches. Expanded clones get a size class; other rows say once, few or many, or leave the size out.

v_gene	abundance	j_gene	d_gene	CDR3aa	CDR3nt
TRBV20-1	few	TRBJ1-6	TRBD1	CSASRTGISPLHF	TGCAGTGCTAGTAGGACAGGGATCTCACCCCTCCACTTT
TRBV5-1	NA	TRBJ2-7	NA	CASSLGDPFEQYF	TGCGCCAGCAGCTTGGGCGACCCCTTCGAGCAGTACTTC
TRBV6-1	many	TRBJ2-2	NA	CASSDQFLGELFF	TGTGCCAGCAGTGACCAATTCCTCGGGGAGCTGTTTTTT
TRBV23-1	NA	TRBJ2-5	TRBD1	CASSLPGQGTGETQYF	TGCGCCAGCAGTCTTCCGGGACAGGGGACGGGGGAGACCCAGTACTTC
TRBV11-2	many	TRBJ2-1	NA	CASSLDRGPEQFF	TGTGCCAGCAGCTTAGATCGGGGGCCAGAGCAGTTCTTC
TRBV29-1	many	TRBJ2-5	TRBD2	CSVDGTSGGQETQYF	TGCAGCGTCGATGGGACTAGCGGGGGGCAAGAGACCCAGTACTTC
TRBV27	many	TRBJ1-1	NA	CASSPLGGLNTEAFF	TGTGCCAGCAGTCCTTTGGGAGGCCTGAACACTGAAGCTTTCTTT
TRBV12-3/TRBV12-4	many	TRBJ1-3	NA	CASSSRQASSGNTIYF	TGTGCCAGCAGTTCCCGACAGGCCAGCTCTGGAAACACCATATATTTT
TRBV7-2	NA	TRBJ1-4	TRBD1	CASSLGQGANEKLFF	TGTGCCAGCAGCTTAGGACAGGGGGCAAATGAAAAACTGTTTTTT
TRBV29-1	NA	TRBJ2-3	TRBD1	CSVSDRVADTQYF	TGCAGCGTCTCCGACAGGGTGGCAGATACGCAGTATTTT
TRBV4-2	many	TRBJ1-2	NA	CASSQDRQRPYGYTF	TGTGCCAGCAGCCAAGATAGACAGCGCCCCTATGGCTACACCTTC
TRBV19	few	TRBJ2-3	NA	CASKQQGTDTQYF	TGTGCCAGTAAGCAGCAGGGGACAGATACGCAGTATTTT
TRBV10-3	NA	TRBJ2-1	NA	CAISAGGDVSEQFF	TGTGCCATCAGTGCGGGCGGGGACGTTTCGGAGCAGTTCTTC
TRBV7-8	many	TRBJ1-2	NA	CASSAKSRGNRGYTF	TGTGCCAGCAGCGCTAAATCGAGGGGGAATCGTGGCTACACCTTC
TRBV6-5	once	TRBJ1-5	NA	CASSYSRGIQPQHF	TGTGCCAGCAGTTACTCCAGGGGTATTCAGCCCCAGCATTTT
TRBV9	NA	TRBJ2-3	TRBD2	CASSVGLAETDTQYF	TGTGCCAGCAGCGTAGGACTAGCGGAAACAGATACGCAGTATTTT
TRBV24-1	many	TRBJ2-5	NA	CATSDPLGTQYF	TGTGCCACCAGTGACCCACTCGGGACCCAGTACTTC
TRBV29-1	many	TRBJ1-1	TRBD1	CSVDQGAWAFF	TGCAGCGTTGACCAGGGGGCCTGGGCTTTCTTT
TRBV5-4	many	TRBJ1-2	NA	CASSPQLDSVYGYTF	TGTGCCAGCAGCCCACAATTGGACAGCGTCTATGGCTACACCTTC
TRBV6-2/TRBV6-3	NA	TRBJ2-3	NA	CASSYGASPDTQYF	TGTGCCAGCAGTTACGGCGCTAGCCCCGATACGCAGTATTTT
TRBV20-1	many	TRBJ2-6	NA	CSATLPGGTGANVLTF	TGCAGTGCTACACTACCGGGGGGCACTGGGGCCAACGTCCTGACTTTC
TRBV7-9	few	TRBJ1-2	NA	CASSPDRPGEHGYTF	TGTGCCAGCAGCCCGGACCGCCCTGGGGAGCATGGCTACACCTTC
TRBV6-2/TRBV6-3	few	TRBJ2-1	NA	CASSYVGAPYNEQFF	TGTGCCAGCAGTTACGTGGGGGCCCCATACAATGAGCAGTTCTTC
TRBV6-2/TRBV6-3	many	TRBJ2-5	NA	CASSPLPWEGAEETQYF	TGTGCCAGCAGTCCCCTTCCCTGGGAGGGGGCGGAGGAGACCCAGTACTTC
TRBV4-1	few	TRBJ1-2	TRBD1	CASSQAIPGTGYNYGYTF	TGCGCCAGCAGCCAAGCTATCCCGGGGACAGGGTATAACTATGGCTACACCTTC
TRBV12-3/TRBV12-4	NA	TRBJ1-1	NA	CASSPPTTVRAFF	TGTGCCAGCAGCCCTCCAACGACCGTTAGAGCTTTCTTT
TRBV25-1	few	TRBJ2-7	NA	CASSEWSGFEQYF	TGTGCCAGCAGTGAATGGTCAGGGTTCGAGCAGTACTTC
TRBV28	many	TRBJ2-7	NA	CASSLQGWSYEQYF	TGTGCCAGCAGTTTACAGGGATGGTCCTACGAGCAGTACTTC
TRBV6-2/TRBV6-3	few	TRBJ2-7	NA	CASSYGLGIYEQYF	TGTGCCAGCAGTTACGGGCTAGGGATCTACGAGCAGTACTTC
TRBV11-2	many	TRBJ2-7	NA	CASSLPGGHLYEQYF	TGTGCCAGCAGCCTCCCTGGGGGACACCTCTACGAGCAGTACTTC
TRBV20-1	NA	TRBJ2-3	TRBD2	CSASLRGSTDTQYF	TGCAGTGCTAGTTTGCGGGGGAGCACAGATACGCAGTATTTT
TRBV7-2	NA	TRBJ1-1	TRBD1	CASSPHGQGAEAFF	TGTGCCAGCAGCCCCCACGGGCAGGGGGCTGAAGCTTTCTTT
TRBV29-1	many	TRBJ2-3	NA	CSVTRSVGGGGDTQYF	TGCAGCGTTACCCGAAGTGTGGGGGGCGGGGGAGATACGCAGTATTTT
TRBV19	many	TRBJ2-7	TRBD1	CASSPGTGQDLYEQYF	TGTGCCAGTAGTCCAGGGACAGGTCAGGACCTCTACGAGCAGTACTTC
TRBV6-5	NA	TRBJ2-4	NA	CASSQGRAKNIQYF	TGTGCCAGCAGTCAGGGGAGAGCCAAAAACATTCAGTACTTC
TRBV4-3	few	TRBJ2-5	TRBD2	CASSQDPAGGPFSKETQYF	TGCGCCAGCAGCCAAGATCCAGCGGGGGGGCCATTCTCCAAAGAGACCCAGTACTTC
TRBV12-3/TRBV12-4	few	TRBJ2-7	TRBD1	CASSLDRDTYEQYF	TGTGCCAGCAGCCTGGACAGGGATACCTACGAGCAGTACTTC
TRBV18	few	TRBJ2-2	NA	CASSPADTGELFF	TGTGCCAGTTCACCGGCGGACACCGGGGAGCTGTTTTTT
TRBV20-1	many	TRBJ2-7	TRBD2	CSARPPGTRDYEQYF	TGCAGTGCTAGACCCCCCGGGACTAGAGATTACGAGCAGTACTTC
TRBV20-1	few	TRBJ2-1	TRBD2	CSASGTSGGSSYNEQFF	TGCAGTGCTTCCGGGACTAGCGGGGGGAGCTCCTACAATGAGCAGTTCTTC
TRBV6-5	few	TRBJ2-5	NA	CASRPGSTTATYQETQYF	TGTGCCAGCAGACCAGGGTCCACGACAGCGACGTACCAAGAGACCCAGTACTTC
TRBV12-3/TRBV12-4	few	TRBJ1-5	NA	CASSPSGREFPQHF	TGTGCCAGCAGTCCCTCGGGCCGAGAGTTCCCCCAGCATTTT
TRBV2	many	TRBJ2-7	NA	CASTWLEQSYEQYF	TGTGCCAGCACGTGGCTTGAGCAATCCTACGAGCAGTACTTC
TRBV19	NA	TRBJ2-6	NA	CASERLESGANVLTF	TGTGCCAGCGAGAGATTAGAATCTGGGGCCAACGTCCTGACTTTC
TRBV20-1	few	TRBJ1-4	NA	CSARGSGQILNEKLFF	TGCAGTGCTAGAGGTTCCGGGCAAATTTTAAATGAAAAACTGTTTTTT
TRBV5-4	many	TRBJ2-1	TRBD2	CASSSAGGPSYNEQFF	TGTGCCAGCAGCTCAGCGGGGGGCCCCTCCTACAATGAGCAGTTCTTC
TRBV7-2	many	TRBJ2-7	NA	CASSSTYEQQYF	TGTGCCAGCAGCTCTACATATGAGCAGCAGTACTTC
TRBV7-2	many	TRBJ1-2	NA	CASSIYRVDGYTF	TGTGCCAGCAGTATATACAGGGTGGATGGCTACACCTTC
TRBV25-1	many	TRBJ1-2	TRBD1	CASSEGQGSYGYTF	TGTGCCAGCAGTGAAGGACAGGGGAGCTATGGCTACACCTTC
TRBV7-2	NA	TRBJ2-7	TRBD1	CASSLAADRGRYEQYF	TGTGCCAGCAGCTTAGCGGCCGACAGGGGGCGGTACGAGCAGTACTTC
TRBV29-1	many	TRBJ2-2	TRBD1	CSVAIGQVSGELFF	TGCAGCGTTGCTATAGGACAGGTGTCCGGGGAGCTGTTTTTT
TRBV6-4	many	TRBJ2-3	NA	CASSTGEGTDTQYF	TGTGCCAGCAGTACAGGGGAGGGCACAGATACGCAGTATTTT
TRBV29-1	NA	TRBJ2-2	NA	CSVAPRLAGELFF	TGCAGCGTCGCCCCTCGACTAGCCGGGGAGCTGTTTTTT
TRBV11-3	many	TRBJ2-3	NA	CASSLGRNRVREDTQYF	TGTGCCAGCAGCTTAGGCCGCAACAGGGTGAGGGAAGATACGCAGTATTTT
TRBV4-1	many	TRBJ2-1	NA	CASRLQVSSYNEQFF	TGCGCCAGCAGACTACAGGTAAGCTCCTACAATGAGCAGTTCTTC
TRBV3-1	few	TRBJ2-1	NA	CASSQDSRGNNEQFF	TGTGCCAGCAGCCAAGATTCCCGGGGGAACAATGAGCAGTTCTTC
TRBV2	few	TRBJ2-7	TRBD1	CAALGDRGLTYEQYF	TGTGCCGCTCTAGGCGACAGGGGGCTGACCTACGAGCAGTACTTC
TRBV7-9	many	TRBJ2-1	TRBD2	CASSFSGYNEQFF	TGTGCCAGCAGCTTTAGCGGGTACAATGAGCAGTTCTTC
TRBV12-3/TRBV12-4	NA	TRBJ2-1	NA	CAGGRKYNEQFF	TGTGCCGGGGGACGTAAATACAATGAGCAGTTCTTC